The next 14 T cell receptor beta chains were all read from a single sample in a study of blood T cell repertoires in COVID-19. The table came from immunoSEQ multiplex PCR; TCRdb's copy has only in-frame clones and leaves some out. The sample shows 120,000 or so clones, roughly four fifths of them seen only once. The sample was peripheral blood. These receptors were taken from a human donor in a cohort sampled during active COVID-19.

V gene TRBV5-6 combines with J gene TRBJ2-1; D possibly corresponds to TRBD2 (6 bases). Germline V lookup: CDR1 SGHDT, CDR2 YYEEEE. This CDR3 is 13 amino acids long. The germline V and J ends were trimmed by 3 bases and 10 bases, with 14 bases remaining between them. The CDR3 coding sequence is TGTGCCAGCAGCTCGCGGACTGGACTAGAGCAGTTCTTC. Protein sequence: CASSSRTGLEQFF.

The chain employs TRBV21-1 and TRBJ2-2; the D call of TRBD2 is as the table states it, not checked on the DNA. TRBV21-1 represents a pseudogene. The CDR3 loop spans 15 amino acids. CDR3 coding DNA: TGTGCCAGCAACTTGGGGGGGCAAGGCACCGGGGAGCTGTTTTTT. This sequence encodes CASNLGGQGTGELFF.

The rearrangement joins TRBV15 to TRBJ2-5; TRBD1 matches at 10 bases. Losses at the gene ends were 5 bases for V and 5 bases for J; bases not matched to a gene: 8. This CDR3 region has 15 residues. The germline V gene encodes CDR1 LNHNV and CDR2 YYDKDF (reference sequence). CDR3 amino acids: CATSATGGRMETQYF. The CDR3 DNA reads TGTGCCACCAGCGCGACAGGGGGCAGGATGGAGACCCAGTACTTC.

The chain joins TRBV7-2 to TRBJ2-1, with 13 bases matching TRBD2. Germline V gene lookup returns CDR1 SGHTA and CDR2 FQGNSA. Trimming at V came to 5 bases and at J to 9 bases, leaving 10 bases not matched to a gene. The CDR3 has 16 amino acids. CDR3 in amino acids: CASSQRLAGGAGEQFF. CDR3 DNA sequence: TGTGCCAGCAGCCAGAGACTAGCGGGGGGTGCGGGTGAGCAGTTCTTC.

V is TRBV12-3 or TRBV12-4 and J is TRBJ1-6; no clear D gene. CDR3 length: 13 amino acids. V was pared by 3 bases and J by 7 bases, with 7 bases between. The CDR3 sequence is CASSLRENSPLHF. CDR3 sequence (DNA): TGTGCCAGCAGTTTGAGGGAAAATTCACCCCTCCACTTT.

This clone appeared once. This chain uses TRBV5-1 with TRBJ1-2, with unresolved D. The germline gives CDR1 SGHRS, CDR2 YFSETQ. The CDR3 is made up of 13 amino acids. Trimming shortened V by 5 bases and J by 2 bases, and 10 bases separated the two germline ends. CDR3 amino acids: CASRPGQNYGYTF. Here the CDR3 DNA reads TGCGCCAGCAGGCCAGGCCAGAACTATGGCTACACCTTC.

V and J are TRBV7-9 and TRBJ2-5; D is possibly TRBD1 (5 bases). The length of the CDR3 is 13 residues. The V end was cut by 3 bases, the J end by 4 bases, with 9 bases between. The V gene's germline CDR1 is SEHNR and CDR2 FQNEAQ (reference sequence). The CDR3 is CASSFQGRETQYF. The DNA of the CDR3 is TGTGCCAGCAGCTTTCAGGGTAGAGAGACCCAGTACTTC.

The chain is built from TRBV6-1 and TRBJ1-4, with unresolved D. Looked up from germline, CDR1 is MNHNS and CDR2 is SASEGT. The CDR3 runs 15 residues. The ends were cut back, 1 base at V and 4 bases at J, with 10 bases in the middle. The CDR3 spells CASSEGVTYNEKLFF. The DNA of the CDR3 is TGTGCCAGCAGTGAAGGCGTCACTTATAATGAAAAACTGTTTTTT.

The genes are TRBV5-4 and TRBJ2-2; the match to TRBD2 covers 13 bases. Germline V gene lookup returns CDR1 SGHNT and CDR2 YYREEE (reference sequence). Trimming removed 4 bases from V and 4 bases from J; junction bases left unmatched: 10. There are 18 residues in the CDR3. CDR3 coding DNA: TGTGCCAGCAGCGCAACTAGCGGGGGGGCCCTGAGCACCGGGGAGCTGTTTTTT. This encodes CASSATSGGALSTGELFF.

The rearrangement uses TRBV6-5 and TRBJ2-7; maybe TRBD1 (5 bases). CDR1 and CDR2 (germline): MNHEY, SVGAGI. The CDR3 extends over 15 amino acids. The germline V and J ends were trimmed by 0 bases and 3 bases, with 12 bases remaining between them. The CDR3 bases are TGTGCCAGCAGTTACTCGTATACAGGTTACTACGAGCAGTACTTC. Residues: CASSYSYTGYYEQYF.

The rearrangement uses TRBV5-6 and TRBJ2-3; TRBD2 is a possible D gene (5 bases). Trimming took 7 bases from V and 3 from J, leaving 21 bases between them. CDR1 and CDR2 from the germline V gene are SGHDT and YYEEEE. This CDR3 has 16 amino acids. CDR3 in amino acids: CASAPLGSWETDTQYF. In nucleotides, the CDR3 is TGTGCCAGCGCCCCTTTGGGGAGCTGGGAAACAGATACGCAGTATTTT. The whole variable domain, filled in from reference TRBV5-6 and TRBJ2-3, reads DAGVTQSPTHLIKTRGQQVTLRCSPKSGHDTVSWYQQALGQGPQFIFQYYEEEERQRGNFPDRFSGHQFPNYSSELNVNALLLGDSALYLCASAPLGSWETDTQYFGPGTRLTVL.

This chain links TRBV7-2 with TRBJ2-5, with TRBD1 matching 7 bases. V dropped 4 bases and J dropped 4; count of bases not matched to a gene: 9. The CDR3 has 15 amino acids. Looked up from germline, CDR1 is SGHTA and CDR2 is FQGNSA. The CDR3 DNA follows: TGTGCCAGCAGCTCGCCCGGACAGGCGGGAGAGACCCAGTACTTC. Translated, it gives CASSSPGQAGETQYF.

The V and J genes are TRBV29-1 and TRBJ2-7; 9 positions agree with TRBD1. The CDR3 length is 14 residues. J was trimmed by 3 bases and V by 4 bases; bases with no gene match: 7. CDR1 and CDR2 (germline): SQVTM, ANQGSEA. CDR3 sequence reads: CSVGGQGWDYEQYF. The CDR3, as DNA: TGCAGCGTTGGGGGACAGGGCTGGGACTACGAGCAGTACTTC.

The J gene is TRBJ1-2, the V gene TRBV6-5; D not resolved. CDR3 length equals 13 residues. The V end lost 6 bases, the J end lost 3 bases, and 11 bases lay between the germline ends. Germline-derived CDR1 and CDR2 are MNHEY and SVGAGI. CDR3 residues: CASSSGIYYGYTF. The CDR3 nucleotides are TGTGCCAGCAGCTCCGGGATCTACTATGGCTACACCTTC.